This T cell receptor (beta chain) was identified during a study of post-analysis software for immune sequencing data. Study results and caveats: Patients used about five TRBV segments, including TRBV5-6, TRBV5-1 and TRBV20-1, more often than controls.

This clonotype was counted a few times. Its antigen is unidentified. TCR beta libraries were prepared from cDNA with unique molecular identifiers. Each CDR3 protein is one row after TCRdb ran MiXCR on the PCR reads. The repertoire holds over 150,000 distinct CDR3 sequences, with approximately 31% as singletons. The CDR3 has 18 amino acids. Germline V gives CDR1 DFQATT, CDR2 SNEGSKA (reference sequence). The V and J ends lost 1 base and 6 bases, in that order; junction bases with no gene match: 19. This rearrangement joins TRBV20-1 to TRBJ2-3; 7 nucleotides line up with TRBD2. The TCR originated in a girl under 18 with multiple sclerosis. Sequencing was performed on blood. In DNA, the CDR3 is TGCAGTGCTAGAGGGCCGGGCCGGGAGCGGGATGCGTGGGATACGCAGTATTTT. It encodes CSARGPGRERDAWDTQYF.